One sample yielded the 16 T cell receptor beta chains listed below, sequenced in a study of blood T cells in healthy people across ages. A second PCR of about 6 to 12 cycles used a sample-barcoded 5' primer and a J-beta primer mix. TCRdb re-called the 5' RACE reads with MiXCR, one entry per CDR3 protein. The sample has approximately 800,000 distinct CDR3 sequences, 45% to 70% seen once. Sequencing was done on a sample of blood. These receptor sequences come from a man aged 35 to 55 in good health.

The chain has TRBV12-3 or TRBV12-4 and TRBJ2-7; possibly TRBD2 for D (5 bases). This CDR3 is built from 13 residues. V lost 5 bases and J 7 bases, leaving 15 bases between the germline ends. In DNA form, the CDR3 reads TGTGCCAGCAGTCCGACACTCCCGGGGGAGCAGTACTTC. This translates into CASSPTLPGEQYF.

This clonotype came up a few times. V gene TRBV29-1 combines with J gene TRBJ2-5; D is unclear. Looked up from germline, CDR1 is SQVTM and CDR2 is ANQGSEA. V was cut by 4 bases and J by 1 base, with 4 bases left in between. There are 11 residues in the CDR3. The CDR3 reads CSVAIQETQYF. In DNA form, the CDR3 reads TGCAGCGTTGCGATCCAAGAGACCCAGTACTTC.

V is TRBV7-9 and J is TRBJ2-2; no definite D call. There are 15 residues in the CDR3. With 5 bases removed from V and 1 base from J, the gap between germline ends came to 11 bases. Per the germline V gene, CDR1 is SEHNR and CDR2 is FQNEAQ (reference sequence). The CDR3 sequence is CASSPLARNTGELFF. In DNA form, the CDR3 reads TGTGCCAGCAGCCCATTAGCTAGGAACACCGGGGAGCTGTTTTTT.

This clonotype was found a few times. This chain joins TRBV5-5 and TRBJ2-7, with D possibly TRBD2 on 6 matching bases. V was pared by 3 bases and J by 3 bases, with 16 bases between. This CDR3 is 15 amino acids long. In germline, CDR1 is SGHKS, CDR2 YYEKEE (reference sequence). The CDR3 here is CASSSRDWGVYEQYF. DNA of the CDR3: TGTGCCAGCAGCTCCCGGGACTGGGGGGTCTACGAGCAGTACTTC.

In DNA form, the CDR3 reads TGTGCCACCAGCAGAGATCAACAGGGGCAGTACTTC. It encodes CATSRDQQGQYF. The gene calls are TRBV15 and TRBJ2-5, with 7 bases aligning to TRBD1. The CDR3 covers 12 residues. V shed 0 bases and J 11 bases; nucleotides not matched to a gene: 3. Looked up from germline, CDR1 is LNHNV and CDR2 is YYDKDF (reference sequence).

In DNA form, the CDR3 reads TGTGCCAGCAGCCAAGATCTCGGCGCAGCGGCGCAAATAAAGAGGTGGTATTTT. As protein: CASSQDLGAAAQIKRWYF. The V call is TRBV3-1, the J call TRBJ2-3, with D perhaps matching TRBD2 (5 bases). The CDR3 has 18 residues. Germline V gene lookup returns CDR1 LGHDT and CDR2 YNNKEL (reference sequence). Trimming stripped 0 bases from V and 14 bases from J, with 30 bases between.

This clonotype was seen a handful of times. CDR3 residues: CASSKGRAAYEQYF. The CDR3 DNA sequence: TGTGCCAGTAGTAAAGGCAGGGCTGCATACGAGCAGTACTTC. The V gene is TRBV19, the J gene TRBJ2-7; possible D gene TRBD1, 5 bases. The CDR3 covers 14 residues. Germline V gene lookup returns CDR1 LNHDA and CDR2 SQIVND (reference sequence). Trimming removed 4 bases at V and 4 bases at J, with 14 bases between.

There are a few counts of this clonotype. The chain joins TRBV27 to TRBJ2-1, with a possible D match to TRBD1 (6 bases). V was cut by 10 bases and J by 10 bases, with 14 bases left in between. The CDR3 sequence is 11 residues long. CDR1 and CDR2 (germline): MNHEY, SMNVEV (reference sequence). In DNA form, the CDR3 reads TGTGCCACCCGTCAGGGGTCCGAGCAGTTCTTC. It encodes CATRQGSEQFF.

This clonotype was detected a few times. The chain combines TRBV29-1 with TRBJ2-3, with no clear D. This CDR3 has 16 residues. V was trimmed by 3 bases and J by 4 bases, leaving 20 bases between them. CDR1 SQVTM and CDR2 ANQGSEA come from the germline V gene. Here the CDR3 DNA reads TGCAGCGTTGAGTTGCGAGATCATCTTTCCCCAGATACGCAGTATTTT. Translated, it gives CSVELRDHLSPDTQYF.

This clonotype appeared a few times. The chain joins TRBV9 to TRBJ2-3; D gene unclear. The CDR3 loop spans 15 amino acids. CDR1 and CDR2 from the germline V gene are SGDLS and YYNGEE. Trimming pared 0 bases from V and 6 bases from J, leaving 14 bases between. CDR3 amino acids: CASSVGSTNVDTQYF. CDR3 in DNA: TGTGCCAGCAGCGTAGGGTCTACGAATGTCGATACGCAGTATTTT.

A few counts support this clonotype. The chain couples TRBV7-2 to TRBJ2-7; TRBD2 might be the D (6 bases). The CDR3 spans 13 residues. Germline values: CDR1 SGHTA, CDR2 FQGNSA. Trimming stripped 5 bases from V and 6 bases from J, with 14 bases between. The CDR3, as DNA: TGTGCCAGCAGCCCGGCGGGGTTAAGCGAGCAGTACTTC. As protein: CASSPAGLSEQYF.

V gene TRBV6-1 combines with J gene TRBJ2-5; the D gene is possibly TRBD1 (6 bases). The V and J ends lost 11 bases and 3 bases respectively, with 16 bases between them. Germline loops: CDR1 MNHNS, CDR2 SASEGT. This CDR3 region has 13 residues. The CDR3 nucleotides are TGTGCCGTAGGCAGAGGGGGTAAAGAGACCCAGTACTTC. It yields the protein CAVGRGGKETQYF.

V gene TRBV29-1 combines with J gene TRBJ2-1; TRBD2 is a possible D gene (5 bases). V lost 6 bases and J 8 bases, leaving 14 bases between the germline ends. CDR3 length: 12 amino acids. The germline V gene encodes CDR1 SQVTM and CDR2 ANQGSEA. The chain's CDR3 is CSVSGRGDEQFF. CDR3 DNA: TGCAGCGTAAGTGGGAGAGGCGATGAGCAGTTCTTC.

This chain connects TRBV7-2 to TRBJ2-7; D tentatively fits TRBD1 or TRBD2 (6 bases each). Germline CDR1 and CDR2: SGHTA and FQGNSA. This CDR3 contains 15 residues. V lost 5 bases and J 2 bases, leaving 16 bases between the germline ends. CDR3 nucleotides: TGTGCCAGCAGCCTATCAGGGGACTCACCCTACGAGCAGTACTTC. Its translation: CASSLSGDSPYEQYF.

This clonotype came up a few times. This chain joins TRBV7-2 and TRBJ1-4; D is ambiguous. Trimming took 5 bases from V and 8 from J, leaving 18 bases between them. CDR3 size: 15 residues. Per the germline V gene, CDR1 is SGHTA and CDR2 is FQGNSA. The CDR3 sequence is CASSRGPTPDEKLFF. In DNA form, the CDR3 reads TGTGCCAGCAGCCGAGGACCGACTCCCGACGAAAAACTGTTTTTT.

This clonotype appeared a few times. As DNA, the CDR3 is TGTGCCAGCAGTTCCACCAACGGCTATGGCTACACCTTC. Protein product: CASSSTNGYGYTF. The rearrangement links TRBV27 to TRBJ1-2; D call uncertain. CDR1 is MNHEY, CDR2 SMNVEV, per germline (reference sequence). The CDR3 has 13 amino acids. V shed 4 bases and J shed 4 bases, with 10 bases lying between them.